This T cell receptor (beta chain) was found in a study of siplizumab effects on memory and regulatory T cells. Libraries were prepared by immunoSEQ multiplex PCR; TCRdb keeps only in-frame clonotypes and omits some of them. The data contain some 100,000 clones, approximately 94% of them singletons. The specimen was CD8+ T cells sorted from blood. The source of this sequence is a human donor in good health.

The CDR3 loop is CASSVTQGAGTDTQYF. CDR3 DNA sequence: TGTGCCAGCAGCGTAACACAGGGGGCCGGCACAGATACGCAGTATTTT. The V and J genes are TRBV5-6 and TRBJ2-3, with 9 nucleotides matching TRBD1. The CDR3 has 16 amino acids. The germline CDR1 and CDR2 sequences are SGHDT and YYEEEE. The V and J ends lost 4 bases and 1 base, in that order; junction bases with no gene match: 7.